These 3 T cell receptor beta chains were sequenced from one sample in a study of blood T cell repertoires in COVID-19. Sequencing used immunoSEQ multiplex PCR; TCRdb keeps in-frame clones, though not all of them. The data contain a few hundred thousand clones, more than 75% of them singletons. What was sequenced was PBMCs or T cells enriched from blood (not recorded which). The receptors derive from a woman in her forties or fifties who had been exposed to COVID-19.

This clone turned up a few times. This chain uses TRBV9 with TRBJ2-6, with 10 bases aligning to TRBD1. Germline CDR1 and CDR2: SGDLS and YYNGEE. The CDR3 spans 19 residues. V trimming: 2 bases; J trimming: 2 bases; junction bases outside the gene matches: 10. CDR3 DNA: TGTGCCAGCAGCGTCCTACCCTGGACAGGGGGTCCTGGGGCCAACGTCCTGACTTTC. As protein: CASSVLPWTGGPGANVLTF. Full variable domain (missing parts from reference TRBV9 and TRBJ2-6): DSGVTQTPKHLITATGQRVTLRCSPRSGDLSVYWYQQSLDQGLQFLIQYYNGEERAKGNILERFSAQQFPDLHSELNLSSLELGDSALYFCASSVLPWTGGPGANVLTFGAGSRLTVL.

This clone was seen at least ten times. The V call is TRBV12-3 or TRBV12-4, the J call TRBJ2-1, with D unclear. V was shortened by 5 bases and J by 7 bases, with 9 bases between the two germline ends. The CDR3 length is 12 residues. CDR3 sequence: CASSPETNEQFF. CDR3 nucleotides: TGTGCCAGCAGTCCAGAGACTAATGAGCAGTTCTTC.

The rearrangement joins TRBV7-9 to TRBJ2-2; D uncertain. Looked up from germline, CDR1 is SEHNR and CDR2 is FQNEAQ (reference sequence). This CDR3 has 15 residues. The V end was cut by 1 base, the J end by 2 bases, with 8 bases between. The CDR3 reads CASSLVALNTGELFF. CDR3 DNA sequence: TGTGCCAGCAGCTTAGTGGCCTTAAACACCGGGGAGCTGTTTTTT.